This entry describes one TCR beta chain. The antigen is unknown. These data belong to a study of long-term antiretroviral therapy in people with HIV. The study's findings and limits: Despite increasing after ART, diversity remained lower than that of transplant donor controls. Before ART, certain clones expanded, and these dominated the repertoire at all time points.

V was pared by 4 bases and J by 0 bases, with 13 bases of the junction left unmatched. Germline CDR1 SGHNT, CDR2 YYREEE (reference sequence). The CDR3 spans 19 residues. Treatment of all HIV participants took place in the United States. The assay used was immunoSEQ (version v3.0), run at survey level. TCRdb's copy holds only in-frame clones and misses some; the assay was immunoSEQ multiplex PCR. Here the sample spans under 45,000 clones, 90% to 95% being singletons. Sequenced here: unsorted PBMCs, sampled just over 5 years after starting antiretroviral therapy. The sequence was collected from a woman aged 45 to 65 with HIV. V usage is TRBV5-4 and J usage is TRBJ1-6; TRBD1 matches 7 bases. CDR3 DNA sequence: TGTGCCAGCAGCCGGCGGGGAGGGCGGGACAGCTCCTATAATTCACCCCTCCACTTT. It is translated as CASSRRGGRDSSYNSPLHF.